This T cell receptor beta chain stems from a study of lymphopenia after photon versus proton radiotherapy. Study findings and constraints: Authors raise, but do not show, better survival with proton therapy. Photon-treated patients lost naive T cells and TCR diversity; proton-treated stayed stable. A bigger post-nadir fall in TCR diversity correlated inversely with survival time in deceased patients.

Sequenced by immunoSEQ multiplex PCR; TCRdb stores in-frame clones only, minus some. The sample shows over 20,000 clones, over 80% of them seen only once. The V gene's germline CDR1 is SGHNT and CDR2 YYREEE (reference sequence). Deletions cut 0 bases from V and 2 bases from J, with 8 bases between. This CDR3 has 14 amino acids. In regard to this clone: Its matching antigen is unknown.

The sequence came from a woman aged 45-60 years with pancreatic cancer. V usage is TRBV5-4 and J usage is TRBJ2-5; D uncertain. Specimen: peripheral blood, collected from a patient treated with photon-based radiotherapy. The CDR3 here is CASSLARRQETQYF. As DNA, the CDR3 is TGTGCCAGCAGCTTGGCTCGGCGGCAAGAGACCCAGTACTTC.